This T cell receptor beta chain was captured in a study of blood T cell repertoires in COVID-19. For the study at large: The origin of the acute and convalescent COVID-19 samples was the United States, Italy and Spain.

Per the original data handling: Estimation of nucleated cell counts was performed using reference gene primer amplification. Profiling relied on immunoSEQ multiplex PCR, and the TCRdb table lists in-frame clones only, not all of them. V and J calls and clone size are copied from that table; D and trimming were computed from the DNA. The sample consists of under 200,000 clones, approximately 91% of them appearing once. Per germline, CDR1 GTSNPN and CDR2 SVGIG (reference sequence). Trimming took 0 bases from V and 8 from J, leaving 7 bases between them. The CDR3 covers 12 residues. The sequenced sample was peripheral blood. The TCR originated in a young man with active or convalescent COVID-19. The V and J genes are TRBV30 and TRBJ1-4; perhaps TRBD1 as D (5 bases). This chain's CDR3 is CAWSVNREKLFF. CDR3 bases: TGTGCCTGGAGTGTAAACAGGGAAAAACTGTTTTTT.